This T cell receptor beta chain was identified during a study of blood T cell repertoires in COVID-19. Study information: Donors in the United States, Italy and Spain gave samples during acute or convalescent COVID-19. PBMCs, B-cell-depleted T cells, or T cells provided the cDNA or gDNA that made up the material.

Sequenced by immunoSEQ multiplex PCR; TCRdb stores in-frame clones only, minus some. The table shows about 210,000 clones, with approximately 88% occurring only once. This clone was picked up one time. Enrolled through a virtual design, the participants were between roughly 18 and 90 years of age and came from 24 US areas. Membership in each cohort depended on participant-reported clinical history. Germline trimming cut 3 bases from V and 2 bases from J; bases unmatched to any gene: 7. Looked up from germline, CDR1 is SGHTA and CDR2 is FQGNSA. There are 18 residues in the CDR3. Material: PBMCs or T cells enriched from blood (not recorded which). V usage is TRBV7-2 and J usage is TRBJ2-1; 13 nucleotides align to TRBD2. This sequence originates from a woman aged 40 to 50 with acute COVID-19. Written as DNA, the CDR3 is TGTGCCAGCAGCTTCCGGACTAGCGGGGGCCCCCCCTACAATGAGCAGTTCTTC. It encodes CASSFRTSGGPPYNEQFF. Complete variable domain (other parts from reference TRBV7-2 and TRBJ2-1): GAGVSQSPSNKVTEKGKDVELRCDPISGHTALYWYRQSLGQGLEFLIYFQGNSAPDKSGLPSDRFSAERTGGSVSTLTIQRTQQEDSAVYLCASSFRTSGGPPYNEQFFGPGTRLTVL.